These T cell receptor beta chains were read from a single sample in a study of blood T cell repertoires in COVID-19. Sequencing was performed with immunoSEQ multiplex PCR; in TCRdb, only in-frame clones are kept and a portion is missing. The sample carries roughly 700,000 clones, 85% to 90% recorded once. What was sequenced was peripheral blood. The receptors stem from a woman between 18 and 29 years old with acute or convalescent COVID-19. The CDR3 runs from the conserved cysteine through the conserved F or W. The order of the fields is clone size, D gene, V gene, J gene, CDR3 protein, CDR3 DNA. D genes are given only for firm matches. For some rows the clone size is stated as once, few or many, or as a class when expanded; others skip it.

clone_size: once
d_call: NA
v_call: TRBV7-2
j_call: TRBJ2-7
cdr3_aa: CASSLARQNYEQYF
cdr3_nt: TGTGCCAGCAGCTTAGCGAGGCAGAACTACGAGCAGTACTTC

clone_size: NA
d_call: NA
v_call: TRBV7-9
j_call: TRBJ2-3
cdr3_aa: CASSLVVSDTQYF
cdr3_nt: TGTGCCAGCAGCTTAGTCGTGTCAGATACGCAGTATTTT

clone_size: NA
d_call: TRBD2
v_call: TRBV10-3
j_call: TRBJ2-1
cdr3_aa: CAISRTSGGPVYNEQFF
cdr3_nt: TGTGCCATCAGTAGGACTAGCGGGGGGCCAGTCTACAATGAGCAGTTCTTC

clone_size: NA
d_call: TRBD2
v_call: TRBV5-1
j_call: TRBJ2-7
cdr3_aa: CASSLRTSGVLNSYEQYF
cdr3_nt: TGCGCCAGCAGCCTCCGGACTAGCGGGGTCCTTAACTCCTACGAGCAGTACTTC

clone_size: NA
d_call: NA
v_call: TRBV18
j_call: TRBJ1-1
cdr3_aa: CASSPIVPNTEAFF
cdr3_nt: TGTGCCAGCTCACCAATAGTCCCGAACACTGAAGCTTTCTTT

clone_size: NA
d_call: NA
v_call: TRBV19
j_call: TRBJ2-5
cdr3_aa: CASSTQLTGMRKTQYF
cdr3_nt: TGTGCCAGTAGTACCCAACTGACAGGCATGCGGAAGACCCAGTACTTC

clone_size: NA
d_call: NA
v_call: TRBV6-5
j_call: TRBJ1-2
cdr3_aa: CASEQGGYTF
cdr3_nt: TGTGCCAGCGAACAGGGCGGCTACACCTTC

clone_size: NA
d_call: NA
v_call: TRBV5-1
j_call: TRBJ2-1
cdr3_aa: CASSLMSGTEQFF
cdr3_nt: TGCGCCAGCAGCTTGATGTCGGGAACTGAGCAGTTCTTC

clone_size: NA
d_call: NA
v_call: TRBV4-2
j_call: TRBJ1-1
cdr3_aa: CASSRTGGLNTEAFF
cdr3_nt: TGTGCCAGCAGCCGCACGGGGGGCTTGAACACTGAAGCTTTCTTT

clone_size: once
d_call: NA
v_call: TRBV21-1
j_call: TRBJ1-1
cdr3_aa: CASTRRGLENTEAFF
cdr3_nt: TGTGCCAGCACCCGGAGGGGGCTCGAGAACACTGAAGCTTTCTTT

clone_size: NA
d_call: TRBD2
v_call: TRBV4-2
j_call: TRBJ2-2
cdr3_aa: CASSLSSGGDIGELFF
cdr3_nt: TGTGCCAGCAGCCTAAGTAGCGGGGGAGATATCGGGGAGCTGTTTTTT

clone_size: NA
d_call: TRBD1
v_call: TRBV18
j_call: TRBJ1-2
cdr3_aa: CASSLLWDRVVSGYTF
cdr3_nt: TGTGCCAGCTCACTGCTGTGGGACAGGGTTGTGAGTGGCTACACCTTC

clone_size: NA
d_call: NA
v_call: TRBV4-1
j_call: TRBJ1-1
cdr3_aa: CASSPGEGTMNTEAFF
cdr3_nt: TGCGCCAGCAGCCCCGGGGAGGGGACTATGAACACTGAAGCTTTCTTT

clone_size: NA
d_call: NA
v_call: TRBV6-4
j_call: TRBJ1-3
cdr3_aa: CASSDPQLEHSPHF
cdr3_nt: TGTGCCAGCAGTGACCCACAGTTAGAGCACAGTCCTCATTTT

clone_size: NA
d_call: TRBD2
v_call: TRBV6-5
j_call: TRBJ2-1
cdr3_aa: CASSYGGGYNEQFF
cdr3_nt: TGTGCCAGCAGTTATGGGGGGGGCTACAATGAGCAGTTCTTC

clone_size: NA
d_call: TRBD1
v_call: TRBV11-2
j_call: TRBJ1-5
cdr3_aa: CASSPTGGQPQHF
cdr3_nt: TGTGCCAGCAGCCCGACAGGGGGCCAGCCCCAGCATTTT

clone_size: once
d_call: NA
v_call: TRBV27
j_call: TRBJ1-1
cdr3_aa: CASRKGQKNTEAFF
cdr3_nt: TGTGCCAGCAGAAAAGGACAGAAGAACACTGAAGCTTTCTTT

clone_size: NA
d_call: NA
v_call: TRBV5-1
j_call: TRBJ2-7
cdr3_aa: CASSYGQLGDEQYF
cdr3_nt: TGCGCCAGCAGCTACGGACAGTTAGGGGACGAGCAGTACTTC